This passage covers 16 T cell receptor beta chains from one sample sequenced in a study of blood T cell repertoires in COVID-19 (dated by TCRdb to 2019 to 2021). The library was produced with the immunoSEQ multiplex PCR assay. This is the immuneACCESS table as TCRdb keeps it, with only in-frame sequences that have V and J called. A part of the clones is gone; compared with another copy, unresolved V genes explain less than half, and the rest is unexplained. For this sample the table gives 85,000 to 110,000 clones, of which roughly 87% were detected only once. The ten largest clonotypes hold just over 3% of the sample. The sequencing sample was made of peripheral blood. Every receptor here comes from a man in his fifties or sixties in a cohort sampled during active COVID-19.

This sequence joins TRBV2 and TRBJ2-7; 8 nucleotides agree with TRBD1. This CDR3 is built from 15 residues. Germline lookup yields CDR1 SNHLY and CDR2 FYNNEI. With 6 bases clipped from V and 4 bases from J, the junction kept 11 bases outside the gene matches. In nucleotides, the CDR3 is TGTGCCAGCAGCGGCGGACAGGGTAATTTGTACGAGCAGTACTTC. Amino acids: CASSGGQGNLYEQYF.

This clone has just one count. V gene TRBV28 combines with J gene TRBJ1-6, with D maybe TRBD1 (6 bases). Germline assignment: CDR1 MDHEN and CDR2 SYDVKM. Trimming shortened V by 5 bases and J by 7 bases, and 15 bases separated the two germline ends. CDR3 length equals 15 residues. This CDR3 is CASSPPLGQNSPLHF. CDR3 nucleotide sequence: TGTGCCAGCAGTCCTCCCCTTGGACAGAATTCACCCCTCCACTTT.

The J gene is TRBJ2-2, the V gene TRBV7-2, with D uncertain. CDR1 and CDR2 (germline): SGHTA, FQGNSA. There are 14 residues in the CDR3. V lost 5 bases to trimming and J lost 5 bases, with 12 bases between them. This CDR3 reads CASSPAHRTGELFF. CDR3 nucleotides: TGTGCCAGCAGCCCCGCCCACCGGACCGGGGAGCTGTTTTTT.

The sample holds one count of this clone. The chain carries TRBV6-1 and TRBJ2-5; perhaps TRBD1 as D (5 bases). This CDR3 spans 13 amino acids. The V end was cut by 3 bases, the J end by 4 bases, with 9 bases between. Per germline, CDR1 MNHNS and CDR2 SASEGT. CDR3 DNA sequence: TGTGCCAGCAGTGATCGCCAGGGAGAGACCCAGTACTTC. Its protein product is CASSDRQGETQYF.

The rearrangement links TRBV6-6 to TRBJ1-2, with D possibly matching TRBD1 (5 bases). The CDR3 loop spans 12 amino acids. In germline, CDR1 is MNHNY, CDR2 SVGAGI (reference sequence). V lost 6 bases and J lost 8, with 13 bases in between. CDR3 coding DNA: TGTGCCAGCAGCTCGGGGGATGGAGGCTACACCTTC. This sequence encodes CASSSGDGGYTF.

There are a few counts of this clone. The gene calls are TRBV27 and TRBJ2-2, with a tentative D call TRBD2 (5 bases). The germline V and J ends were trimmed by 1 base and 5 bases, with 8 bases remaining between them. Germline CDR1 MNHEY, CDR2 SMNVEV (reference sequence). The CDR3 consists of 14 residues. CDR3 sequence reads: CASSLYGETGELFF. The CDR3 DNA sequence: TGTGCCAGCAGTTTATACGGGGAGACCGGGGAGCTGTTTTTT.

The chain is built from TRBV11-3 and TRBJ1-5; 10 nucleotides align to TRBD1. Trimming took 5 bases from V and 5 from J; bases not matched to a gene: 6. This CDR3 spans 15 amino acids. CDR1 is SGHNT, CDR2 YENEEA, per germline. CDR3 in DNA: TGTGCCAGCAGCCTCGGCGGGACAGGGGATCAGCCCCAGCATTTT. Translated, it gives CASSLGGTGDQPQHF.

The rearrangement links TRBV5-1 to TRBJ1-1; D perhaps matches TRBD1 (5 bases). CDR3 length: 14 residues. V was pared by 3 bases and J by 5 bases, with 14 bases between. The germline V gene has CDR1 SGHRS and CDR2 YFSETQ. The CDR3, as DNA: TGCGCCAGCAGCTCCTGGGGGGGAGGAACTGAAGCTTTCTTT. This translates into CASSSWGGGTEAFF.

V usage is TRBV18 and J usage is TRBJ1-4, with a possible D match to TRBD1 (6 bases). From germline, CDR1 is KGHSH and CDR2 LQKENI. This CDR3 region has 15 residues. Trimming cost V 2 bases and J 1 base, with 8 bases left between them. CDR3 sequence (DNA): TGTGCCAGCTCACCAGTACAGGGAACTAATGAAAAACTGTTTTTT. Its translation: CASSPVQGTNEKLFF.

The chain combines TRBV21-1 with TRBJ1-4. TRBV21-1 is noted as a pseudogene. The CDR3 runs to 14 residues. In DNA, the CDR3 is TGTGCCAGCAGCCCCCGGCAGGGAGGCGAAAAACTGTTTTTT. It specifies CASSPRQGGEKLFF.

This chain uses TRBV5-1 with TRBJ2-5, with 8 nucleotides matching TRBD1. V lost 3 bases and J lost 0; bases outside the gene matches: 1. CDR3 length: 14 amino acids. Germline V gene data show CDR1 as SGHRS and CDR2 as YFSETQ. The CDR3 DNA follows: TGCGCCAGCAGCTCACAGGGGGACCAAGAGACCCAGTACTTC. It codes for CASSSQGDQETQYF.

The chain's CDR3 is CASRYPLGGANNEQFF. CDR3 DNA: TGTGCCAGCAGGTACCCTCTTGGGGGCGCGAATAATGAGCAGTTCTTC. The V call is TRBV6-2 or TRBV6-3, the J call TRBJ2-1; possibly TRBD1 for D (6 bases). The length of the CDR3 is 16 residues. Germline loops: CDR1 MNHEY, CDR2 SVGEGT. With 6 bases removed from V and 7 bases from J, the gap between germline ends came to 22 bases.

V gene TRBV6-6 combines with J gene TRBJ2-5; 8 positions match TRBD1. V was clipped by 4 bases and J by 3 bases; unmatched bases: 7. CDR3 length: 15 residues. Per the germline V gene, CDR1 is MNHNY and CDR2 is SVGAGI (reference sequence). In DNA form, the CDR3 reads TGTGCCAGCAGTTGGACAGGGTCGTCCAAAGAGACCCAGTACTTC. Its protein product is CASSWTGSSKETQYF.

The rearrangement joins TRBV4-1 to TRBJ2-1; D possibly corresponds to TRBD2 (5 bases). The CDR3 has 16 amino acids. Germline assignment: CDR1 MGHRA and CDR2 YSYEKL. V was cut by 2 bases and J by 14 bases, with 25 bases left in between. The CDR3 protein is CASSQKVGAPRPREFF. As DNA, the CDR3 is TGCGCCAGCAGCCAAAAGGTGGGAGCACCCCGCCCCCGGGAGTTCTTC.

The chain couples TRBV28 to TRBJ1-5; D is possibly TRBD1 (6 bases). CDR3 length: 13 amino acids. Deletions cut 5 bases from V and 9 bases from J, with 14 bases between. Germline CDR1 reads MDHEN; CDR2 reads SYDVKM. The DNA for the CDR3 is TGTGCCAGCAGTCCCTGGACAGCCTCGCCCCAGCATTTT. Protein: CASSPWTASPQHF.

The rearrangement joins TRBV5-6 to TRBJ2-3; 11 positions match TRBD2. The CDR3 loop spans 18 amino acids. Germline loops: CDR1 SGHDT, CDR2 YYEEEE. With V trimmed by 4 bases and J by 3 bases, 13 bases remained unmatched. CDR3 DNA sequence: TGTGCCAGCAGCCCGGGACTCATGGCTAGCGGGGGGACAGATACGCAGTATTTT. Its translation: CASSPGLMASGGTDTQYF.